This TCR beta chain was recorded in a study of Tregs in tolerant kidney transplant recipients. Unstimulated regulatory T cells (CD4+CD25+CD127-), CD4+CD25- non-regulatory cells, CD4 and CD8 cells were FACS-sorted from thawed PBMCs. Notes on this clone: Its antigen is as yet unknown. The read ends 3 residues early relative to the CDR3; the germline J gene fills the gap.

Generated by immunoSEQ multiplex PCR, the TCRdb table keeps only in-frame clones and is missing some. The sample totals roughly 50,000 clones. This CDR3 spans 15 amino acids. J lost 8 bases, V lost 6 bases, and 13 bases had no gene match. Germline V gene sequence: CDR1 MNHEY, CDR2 SVGEGT. Study results and limitations: Findings come from small patient numbers and require larger validation. For some patients, primers changed over time, blocking nucleotide-level comparison. Tolerant patients' donor-specific Tregs expanded beyond overall Tregs, suggesting antigen-driven growth.

The chain combines TRBV6-2 or TRBV6-3 with TRBJ2-1; TRBD2 matches 7 bases. Sequencing used CD4+ T cells from blood, obtained before the transplant. This receptor was obtained from a human donor who received a combined kidney and bone marrow transplant. CDR3 loop: CASSLTSQWGDEQFF. Partial CDR3 DNA: TGTGCCAGCAGCCTGACTAGCCAGTGGGGGGATGAG.